This TCR beta chain appears in the sequencing data of a study of neurological immune-mediated disorders. Study-level background: The study included approximately 34 multiple sclerosis patients, approximately 30 relapsing-remitting and 3 secondary progressive.

This clonotype was seen ten or more times. As yet, its antigen is unknown. Study outcomes and limitations: It was HTLV-1-associated myelopathy that showed the most TCR clonal expansion, while multiple sclerosis showed the least, falling below healthy controls.

With 3 bases clipped from V and 1 base from J, the junction kept 5 bases outside the gene matches. CDR1 DFQATT and CDR2 SNEGSKA come from the germline V gene (reference sequence). This CDR3 spans 14 amino acids. The study built unsorted libraries from 2 million PBMCs kept at -80 C. The authors made cDNA by 5'RACE with 10-nucleotide random UMIs. TCRdb used MiXCR to reprocess the 5' RACE reads, holding one entry per CDR3 protein. In the table there are 65,000 to 90,000 distinct CDR3 sequences, 3.2% of which are singletons. Source material: PBMCs. This chain uses TRBV20-1 with TRBJ1-1; 7 bases are shared with TRBD1. The clonotype comes from a woman aged 45 to 65 with multiple sclerosis. The CDR3 DNA reads TGCAGTGCTAGCCTGACAGGGACGAACACTGAAGCTTTCTTT. This codes for CSASLTGTNTEAFF.